The 19 T cell receptor beta chains presented below share a single source sample, sequenced in a study of T cells in localized non-small cell lung cancer. Method: immunoSEQ multiplex PCR; TCRdb's copy keeps in-frame clones and lacks some. The sample has 25,000 to 30,000 clones, approximately 90% seen once. Sequencing used peripheral blood mononuclear cells, obtained before any cancer treatment. The receptors were gathered from a woman aged 40 to 75 with stage III lung adenocarcinoma.

The chain couples TRBV30 to TRBJ1-1; D call uncertain. The CDR3 runs 13 residues. Trimming cost V 4 bases and J 3 bases, with 12 bases left between them. Germline V gene lookup returns CDR1 GTSNPN and CDR2 SVGIG (reference sequence). CDR3 residues: CAWKTVGDTEAFF. The CDR3, as DNA: TGTGCCTGGAAGACCGTCGGGGACACTGAAGCTTTCTTT.

The chain couples TRBV11-2 to TRBJ1-1; the D gene is possibly TRBD1 (5 bases). The V gene's germline CDR1 is SGHAT and CDR2 FQNNGV. The CDR3 has 13 amino acids. Trimming stripped 1 base from V and 6 bases from J, with 9 bases between. The chain's CDR3 is CASSLGAGSEAFF. The CDR3 DNA reads TGTGCCAGCAGCTTAGGAGCAGGGTCTGAAGCTTTCTTT.

The chain has TRBV6-5 and TRBJ2-2, with TRBD2 identical over 10 bases. Germline-derived CDR1 and CDR2 are MNHEY and SVGAGI. V was pared by 6 bases and J by 4 bases, with 5 bases of the junction left unmatched. The CDR3 is made up of 15 amino acids. The CDR3 reads CASSLSGRATGELFF. The CDR3 region has the DNA TGTGCCAGCAGCCTGAGCGGGAGGGCCACCGGGGAGCTGTTTTTT.

The V call is TRBV6-5, the J call TRBJ1-2, with D maybe TRBD1 (5 bases). From germline, CDR1 is MNHEY and CDR2 SVGAGI. The CDR3 runs 12 residues. V was pared by 5 bases and J by 5 bases, with 9 bases between. The CDR3 coding sequence is TGTGCCAGCAGTCCACAGGCTTATGGCTACACCTTC. It is translated as CASSPQAYGYTF.

This sequence joins TRBV5-1 and TRBJ1-5; D is unclear. This CDR3 contains 14 residues. V was pared by 1 base and J by 3 bases, with 8 bases between. Germline values: CDR1 SGHRS, CDR2 YFSETQ. The CDR3 region has the DNA TGCGCCAGCAGCTTGTATGGGTACAATCAGCCCCAGCATTTT. This encodes CASSLYGYNQPQHF.

The count of this clone is one. The V and J genes are TRBV2 and TRBJ2-2, with 10 bases lining up with TRBD2. Germline V lookup: CDR1 SNHLY, CDR2 FYNNEI. This CDR3 has 16 amino acids. The V segment lost 6 bases and the J segment 7 bases; nucleotides outside the gene matches: 11. The CDR3 is CASSLGAGGPGGELFF. CDR3 DNA sequence: TGTGCCAGCAGCCTGGGAGCGGGAGGGCCAGGCGGGGAGCTGTTTTTT. The whole variable domain, remainder taken from reference TRBV2 and TRBJ2-2, is EPEVTQTPSHQVTQMGQEVILRCVPISNHLYFYWYRQILGQKVEFLVSFYNNEISEKSEIFDDQFSVERPDGSNFTLKIRSTKLEDSAMYFCASSLGAGGPGGELFFGEGSRLTVL.

The chain carries TRBV5-8 and TRBJ1-1, with TRBD1 matching over 10 bases. The CDR3 totals 14 residues. The germline gives CDR1 SGHTS, CDR2 YDEGEE. With 4 bases clipped from V and 10 bases from J, the junction kept 10 bases outside the gene matches. CDR3: CASSQNGQGGLAFF. CDR3 bases: TGTGCCAGCAGCCAAAACGGACAGGGGGGTTTAGCTTTCTTT.

The chain recombines TRBV4-2 with TRBJ2-7, with D uncertain. This CDR3 is built from 14 residues. Germline V gives CDR1 LGHNA, CDR2 YNFKEQ. V lost 2 bases, J lost 2 bases, and 10 bases lay in between. CDR3 amino acids: CASSQSDEAYEQYF. CDR3 nucleotides: TGTGCCAGCAGCCAATCGGACGAAGCCTACGAGCAGTACTTC.

The rearrangement links TRBV28 to TRBJ1-5; 8 nucleotides line up with TRBD1. Germline V gene data show CDR1 as MDHEN and CDR2 as SYDVKM. V dropped 5 bases and J dropped 0; count of bases not matched to a gene: 6. This CDR3 region has 16 residues. CDR3 region: CASSKGQVYSNQPQHF. Here the CDR3 DNA reads TGTGCCAGCAGTAAGGGACAGGTCTATAGCAATCAGCCCCAGCATTTT.

The CDR3 nucleotides are TGTGCCAGCAGCCCGGGACAGGGGGTGCACGAGCAGTACTTC. Its translation: CASSPGQGVHEQYF. This chain joins TRBV28 and TRBJ2-7; 11 nucleotides line up with TRBD1. The germline V gene has CDR1 MDHEN and CDR2 SYDVKM. The J segment lost 5 bases and the V segment lost 6 bases, leaving 6 bases of the junction unmatched. The length of the CDR3 is 14 residues.

V is TRBV7-8 and J is TRBJ2-1; possibly TRBD1 for D (6 bases). V dropped 3 bases and J dropped 7 bases, with 16 bases sitting between them. Germline V gene sequence: CDR1 SGHVS, CDR2 FQNEAQ. The CDR3 runs to 15 residues. The CDR3 sequence: CASSLGTSFGNEQFF. CDR3 in DNA: TGTGCCAGCAGCTTGGGGACATCCTTTGGTAATGAGCAGTTCTTC.

The V call is TRBV6-6, the J call TRBJ1-2; perhaps TRBD1 as D (5 bases). Germline lookup yields CDR1 MNHNY and CDR2 SVGAGI (reference sequence). CDR3 size: 14 residues. Trimming took off 0 bases at V and 4 bases at J, with 9 bases between the two ends. CDR3 sequence reads: CASSYSGDSYGYTF. CDR3 coding DNA: TGTGCCAGCAGTTACTCAGGTGACAGCTATGGCTACACCTTC.

This sequence joins TRBV6-5 and TRBJ1-4; tentatively, D is TRBD1 (5 bases). The germline V gene encodes CDR1 MNHEY and CDR2 SVGAGI. The CDR3 is 14 residues long. Trimming cost V 2 bases and J 5 bases, with 9 bases left between them. The CDR3 DNA sequence: TGTGCCAGCAGTTACGGGCAGGGAAATGAAAAACTGTTTTTT. Translation: CASSYGQGNEKLFF.

This rearrangement joins TRBV5-1 to TRBJ2-5, with D maybe TRBD1 (6 bases). The germline gives CDR1 SGHRS, CDR2 YFSETQ. CDR3 length: 15 residues. Trimming removed 4 bases at V and 1 base at J, with 14 bases between. CDR3 nucleotide sequence: TGCGCCAGCAGCCCGCTTGGGGGCGTCCAAGAGACCCAGTACTTC. Translated, it gives CASSPLGGVQETQYF.

The chain joins TRBV28 to TRBJ1-5; TRBD1 aligns across 7 bases. V trimming: 3 bases; J trimming: 0 bases; junction bases outside the gene matches: 8. Germline CDR1 reads MDHEN; CDR2 reads SYDVKM. This CDR3 is 17 amino acids long. This CDR3 is CASSFFAGTVSNQPQHF. DNA for the CDR3: TGTGCCAGCAGTTTTTTTGCAGGGACAGTTAGCAATCAGCCCCAGCATTTT.

This rearrangement joins TRBV6-4 to TRBJ2-3; D unclear. This CDR3 has 15 residues. Trimming left V 3 bases short and J 3 bases short, with 13 bases between. The V gene's germline CDR1 is MRHNA and CDR2 SNTAGT. CDR3 in amino acids: CASSDSVGITDTQYF. The CDR3 bases are TGTGCCAGCAGTGATAGTGTTGGCATTACAGATACGCAGTATTTT.

J is TRBJ2-7 and V is TRBV7-3, with 9 bases that match TRBD1. CDR1 and CDR2 from the germline V gene are SGHTA and FQGTGA. J gave up 5 bases and V 4 bases, and 6 bases lay outside the gene matches. The CDR3 is 14 residues long. The DNA for the CDR3 is TGTGCCAGCAGCTGTGGGGACAGGGTCCACGAGCAGTACTTC. Its protein is CASSCGDRVHEQYF.

The CDR3 loop reads CASSYEVTGAETQYF. The CDR3 DNA reads as TGTGCCAGCAGTTACGAGGTTACGGGGGCAGAGACCCAGTACTTC. This chain links TRBV6-5 with TRBJ2-5, with D perhaps assigned TRBD1 or TRBD2 (6 bases each). This CDR3 has 15 amino acids. CDR1 and CDR2 (germline): MNHEY, SVGAGI. Trimming shortened V by 2 bases and J by 4 bases, and 14 bases separated the two germline ends.

This clone showed up just once. This chain uses TRBV7-2 with TRBJ2-2, with D maybe TRBD1 (6 bases). Germline CDR1 is SGHTA and CDR2 is FQGNSA. This CDR3 contains 15 residues. Between the trimmed V and J ends, which lost 1 base and 5 bases, there was a span of 11 bases. CDR3 sequence: CASSLEARGTGELFF. The CDR3 bases are TGTGCCAGCAGCTTAGAGGCAAGGGGGACCGGGGAGCTGTTTTTT.